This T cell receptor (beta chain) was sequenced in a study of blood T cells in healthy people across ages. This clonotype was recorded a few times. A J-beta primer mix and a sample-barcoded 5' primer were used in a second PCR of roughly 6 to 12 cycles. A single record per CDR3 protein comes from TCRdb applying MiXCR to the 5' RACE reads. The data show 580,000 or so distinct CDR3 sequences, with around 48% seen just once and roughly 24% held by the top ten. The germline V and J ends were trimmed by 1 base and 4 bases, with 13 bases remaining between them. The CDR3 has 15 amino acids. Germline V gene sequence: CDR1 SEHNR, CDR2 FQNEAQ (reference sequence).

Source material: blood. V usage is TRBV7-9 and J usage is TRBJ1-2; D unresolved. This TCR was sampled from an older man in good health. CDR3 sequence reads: CASSLDRSLLYGYTF. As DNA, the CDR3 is TGTGCCAGCAGCTTAGACCGCAGCTTACTCTATGGCTACACCTTC.